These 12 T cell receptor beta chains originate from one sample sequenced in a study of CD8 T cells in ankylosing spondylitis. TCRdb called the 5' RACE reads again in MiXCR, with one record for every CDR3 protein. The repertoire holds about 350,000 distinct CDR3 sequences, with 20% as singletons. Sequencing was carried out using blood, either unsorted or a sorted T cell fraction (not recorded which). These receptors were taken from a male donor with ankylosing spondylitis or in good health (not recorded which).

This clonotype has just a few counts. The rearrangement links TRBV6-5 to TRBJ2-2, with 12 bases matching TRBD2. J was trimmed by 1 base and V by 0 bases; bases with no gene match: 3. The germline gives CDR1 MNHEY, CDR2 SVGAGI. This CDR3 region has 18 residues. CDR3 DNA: TGTGCCAGCAGTTACTCGACTAGCGGGGGCCGGAACACCGGGGAGCTGTTTTTT. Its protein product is CASSYSTSGGRNTGELFF.

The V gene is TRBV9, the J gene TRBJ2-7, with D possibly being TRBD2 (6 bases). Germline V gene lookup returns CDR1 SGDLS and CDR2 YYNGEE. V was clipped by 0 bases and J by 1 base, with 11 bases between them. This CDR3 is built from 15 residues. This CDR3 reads CASSVGGTRSYEQYF. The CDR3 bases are TGTGCCAGCAGCGTAGGGGGGACTCGATCCTACGAGCAGTACTTC.

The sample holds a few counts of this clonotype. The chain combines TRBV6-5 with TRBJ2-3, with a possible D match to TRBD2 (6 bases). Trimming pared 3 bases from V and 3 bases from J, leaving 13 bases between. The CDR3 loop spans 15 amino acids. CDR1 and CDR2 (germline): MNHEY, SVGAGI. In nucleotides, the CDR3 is TGTGCCAGCAGTTATTTCGCGGGGCGAACAGATACGCAGTATTTT. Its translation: CASSYFAGRTDTQYF.

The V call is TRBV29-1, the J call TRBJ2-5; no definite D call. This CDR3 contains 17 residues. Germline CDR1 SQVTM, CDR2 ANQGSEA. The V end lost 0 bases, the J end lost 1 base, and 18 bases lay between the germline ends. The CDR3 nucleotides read TGCAGCGTTGAAGATGTAATGGCACCCCATCCCCAAGAGACCCAGTACTTC. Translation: CSVEDVMAPHPQETQYF.

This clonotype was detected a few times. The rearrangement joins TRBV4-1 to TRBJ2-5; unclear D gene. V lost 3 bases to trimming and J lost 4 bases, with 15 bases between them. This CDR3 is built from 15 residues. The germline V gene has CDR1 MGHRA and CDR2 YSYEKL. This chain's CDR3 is CASSQVGNAGETQYF. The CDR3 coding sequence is TGCGCCAGCAGCCAGGTTGGGAACGCAGGAGAGACCCAGTACTTC.

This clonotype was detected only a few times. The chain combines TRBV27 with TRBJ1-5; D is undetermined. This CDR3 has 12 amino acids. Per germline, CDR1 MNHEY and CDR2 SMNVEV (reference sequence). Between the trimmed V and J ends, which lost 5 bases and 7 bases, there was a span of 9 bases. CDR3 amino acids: CASSTSGQPQHF. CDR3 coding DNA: TGTGCCAGCAGTACCTCGGGGCAGCCCCAGCATTTT.

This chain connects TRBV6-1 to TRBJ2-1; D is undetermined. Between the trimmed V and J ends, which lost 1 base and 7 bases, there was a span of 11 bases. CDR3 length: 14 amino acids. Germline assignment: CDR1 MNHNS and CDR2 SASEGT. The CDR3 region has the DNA TGTGCCAGCAGTGAAGTCCGGGCGGAGAATGAGCAGTTCTTC. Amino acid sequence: CASSEVRAENEQFF.

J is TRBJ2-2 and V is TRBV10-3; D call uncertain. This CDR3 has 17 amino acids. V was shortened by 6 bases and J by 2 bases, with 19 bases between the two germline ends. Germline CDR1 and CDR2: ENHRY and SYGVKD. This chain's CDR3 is CAISPRKQKNNTGELFF. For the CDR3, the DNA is TGTGCCATCAGCCCAAGGAAACAGAAGAACAACACCGGGGAGCTGTTTTTT.

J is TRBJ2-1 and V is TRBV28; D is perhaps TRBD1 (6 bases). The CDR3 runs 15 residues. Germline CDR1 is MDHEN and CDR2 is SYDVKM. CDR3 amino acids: CATGQGMSSYNEQFF. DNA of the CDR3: TGTGCTACAGGGCAGGGAATGAGCTCCTACAATGAGCAGTTCTTC.

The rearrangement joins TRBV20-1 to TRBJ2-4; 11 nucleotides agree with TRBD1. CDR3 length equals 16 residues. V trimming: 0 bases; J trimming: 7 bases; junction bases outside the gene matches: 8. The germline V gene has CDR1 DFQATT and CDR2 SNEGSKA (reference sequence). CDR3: CSAREGGQGDWNIQYF. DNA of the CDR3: TGCAGTGCTAGAGAGGGGGGACAGGGGGATTGGAACATTCAGTACTTC.

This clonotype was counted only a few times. CDR3 DNA: TGTGCCAGCTGCTTGGGGGCGGAAGCTTTCTTT. It codes for CASCLGAEAFF. The V call is TRBV12-3 or TRBV12-4, the J call TRBJ1-1, with D perhaps TRBD1 (6 bases). V was cut by 8 bases and J by 8 bases, with 12 bases left in between. The CDR3 runs 11 residues.

The chain's CDR3 is CAIKSQGVNYGYTF. CDR3 DNA sequence: TGTGCCATCAAGTCACAGGGGGTAAACTATGGCTACACCTTC. The V and J genes are TRBV10-3 and TRBJ1-2, with 8 nucleotides matching TRBD1. CDR3 length equals 14 residues. CDR1 and CDR2 from the germline V gene are ENHRY and SYGVKD. V trimming: 7 bases; J trimming: 2 bases; junction bases outside the gene matches: 6.